The rows below give T cell receptor beta chains drawn from one sample of a study of T cells in Graves' hyperthyroidism and ophthalmopathy. TCRdb re-called the multiplex PCR reads through MiXCR, storing one row per CDR3 protein. The data show about 250,000 distinct CDR3 sequences, roughly 15% seen once. Sequenced material: blood. The receptors were gathered from a woman between 50 and 59 years old with Graves' hyperthyroidism that later progressed to Graves' ophthalmopathy. Both conserved end residues are part of each CDR3. The order of the fields is J gene, clone size, V gene, D gene, CDR3 protein, CDR3 DNA. D genes are given only for firm matches. Clone size is shown for a subset of rows, as once, few, many or a class of expanded clone.

>TRBJ2-5|NA|TRBV5-4|TRBD1
CASSTAGGLGETQYF
TGTGCCAGCAGCACCGCAGGGGGTTTAGGAGAGACCCAGTACTTC
>TRBJ2-1|medium-sized|TRBV2|NA
CASSFTDSGEQFF
TGTGCCAGCAGTTTCACTGACAGCGGTGAGCAGTTCTTC
>TRBJ1-1|NA|TRBV5-1|NA
CASRRDTNTEAFF
TGCGCCAGCAGGCGGGACACCAACACTGAAGCTTTCTTT
>TRBJ2-3|few|TRBV10-3|NA
CAISGVQSSTDTQYF
TGTGCCATCAGTGGGGTGCAATCTAGCACAGATACGCAGTATTTT
>TRBJ2-1|NA|TRBV29-1|TRBD1
CSVLSRGTGRSYNEQFF
TGCAGCGTTTTAAGCAGGGGGACAGGGAGGTCCTACAATGAGCAGTTCTTC
>TRBJ2-7|NA|TRBV28|TRBD1
CASSYTEGQGNYEQYF
TGTGCCAGCAGCTACACGGAGGGACAGGGGAACTACGAGCAGTACTTC
>TRBJ1-2|NA|TRBV9|NA
CASSEGGGIYGYTF
TGTGCCAGCAGCGAGGGGGGGGGGATCTATGGCTACACCTTC
>TRBJ2-7|many|TRBV15|TRBD1
CATSRGGTGVHEQYF
TGTGCCACCAGCAGAGGGGGGACAGGGGTCCACGAGCAGTACTTC
>TRBJ2-1|NA|TRBV5-4|TRBD2
CASSLGTSKFF
TGTGCCAGCAGCTTAGGGACTAGTAAGTTCTTC
>TRBJ1-5|many|TRBV6-5|NA
CASSYSRQNSNQPQHF
TGTGCCAGCAGTTACTCGAGACAGAATAGCAATCAGCCCCAGCATTTT
>TRBJ2-7|few|TRBV3-1|NA
CASSPEYLVSEQYF
TGTGCCAGCAGCCCCGAGTATTTAGTAAGCGAGCAGTACTTC
>TRBJ2-3|NA|TRBV6-1|TRBD2
CATTPSSGGGGTQYF
TGTGCCACCACCCCCTCCTCCGGGGGGGGGGGTACGCAGTATTTT
>TRBJ1-2|many|TRBV28|NA
CASRTAGGILGYTF
TGTGCCAGCAGGACGGCGGGAGGGATTTTAGGCTACACCTTC
>TRBJ2-7|many|TRBV29-1|TRBD1
CSVENGTGAYEQYF
TGCAGCGTTGAAAACGGGACAGGGGCCTACGAGCAGTACTTC
>TRBJ2-3|many|TRBV7-9|TRBD2
CASKTGTSGKGRDTQYF
TGTGCCAGTAAAACCGGGACTAGCGGAAAAGGAAGAGATACGCAGTATTTT
>TRBJ1-2|many|TRBV6-1|NA
CASTPISTQNYGYTF
TGTGCCAGCACCCCCATCTCAACCCAGAACTATGGCTACACCTTC
>TRBJ2-3|few|TRBV5-4|NA
CASQPVGARMQYF
TGTGCCAGCCAACCCGTGGGGGCGAGAATGCAGTATTTT
>TRBJ1-2|many|TRBV30|NA
CAWSVLQEGIGYTF
TGTGCCTGGAGTGTACTACAGGAGGGAATTGGCTACACCTTC
>TRBJ2-1|many|TRBV11-3|TRBD2
CASSSTGTSDYNEQFF
TGTGCCAGCAGCTCCACCGGGACTAGCGACTACAATGAGCAGTTCTTC
>TRBJ1-5|once|TRBV5-1|TRBD1
CASSQGQGGEQPQHF
TGCGCCAGCAGCCAGGGACAGGGAGGAGAGCAGCCCCAGCATTTT
>TRBJ2-3|many|TRBV5-1|TRBD2
CASSLRGGRGSTDTQYF
TGCGCCAGCAGCTTACGAGGCGGGAGAGGAAGCACAGATACGCAGTATTTT
>TRBJ1-2|many|TRBV5-1|NA
CASSVRNYGYTF
TGCGCCAGCAGTGTACGCAACTATGGCTACACCTTC
>TRBJ1-3|NA|TRBV28|NA
CASSLSLSIYF
TGTGCCAGCAGTTTGAGTCTCTCCATATATTTT
>TRBJ1-1|many|TRBV6-2/TRBV6-3|NA
CASSQLKLNTEAFF
TGTGCCAGCAGCCAATTAAAGTTAAACACTGAAGCTTTCTTT
>TRBJ2-3|NA|TRBV5-4|TRBD2
CASSLGTSGRLTDTQYF
TGTGCCAGCAGCTTGGGGACTAGCGGGAGACTGACAGATACGCAGTATTTT
>TRBJ1-2|few|TRBV9|NA
CASRGTGTTGSYTF
TGTGCCAGCAGGGGGACCGGGACAACTGGAAGCTACACCTTC
>TRBJ2-3|few|TRBV4-1|TRBD2
CASSQATLGTSGTTDTQYF
TGCGCCAGCAGCCAAGCTACCCTTGGGACTAGCGGGACGACAGATACGCAGTATTTT
>TRBJ1-2|NA|TRBV2|TRBD1
CASSVGQGRVGYTF
TGTGCCAGTAGTGTGGGACAGGGGAGAGTAGGCTACACCTTC
>TRBJ2-5|many|TRBV2|TRBD2
CASRTWGAGDPVFQYF
TGTGCCAGCAGAACCTGGGGAGCGGGAGACCCGGTTTTCCAGTACTTC
>TRBJ2-3|few|TRBV4-2|TRBD2
CASSQEQGAGADTQYF
TGTGCCAGCAGCCAAGAACAAGGAGCGGGGGCAGATACGCAGTATTTT
>TRBJ2-1|NA|TRBV7-9|TRBD2
CASSLAYLAGGDTGEQFF
TGTGCCAGCAGCTTAGCGTACCTAGCGGGAGGGGACACGGGCGAGCAGTTCTTC
>TRBJ1-2|NA|TRBV2|TRBD1
CASSPTGGEIYGYTF
TGTGCCAGCAGTCCTACAGGGGGCGAAATCTATGGCTACACCTTC
>TRBJ1-3|many|TRBV30|NA
CAWGGFFSGNTIYF
TGTGCCTGGGGAGGGTTCTTCTCGGGAAACACCATATATTTT
>TRBJ1-3|many|TRBV30|NA
CAWSVPSGYSGNTIYF
TGTGCCTGGAGTGTACCATCGGGGTACTCTGGAAACACCATATATTTT
>TRBJ2-1|many|TRBV7-9|TRBD2
CASSFRGSSGSYNEQFF
TGTGCCAGCAGCTTTCGAGGGAGTAGCGGGAGTTACAATGAGCAGTTCTTC
>TRBJ2-2|many|TRBV7-3|TRBD2
CASSPGGANTGELFF
TGTGCCAGCAGCCCGGGGGGGGCGAACACCGGGGAGCTGTTTTTT
>TRBJ2-5|many|TRBV2|NA
CASSGYTRRETQYF
TGTGCCAGCAGTGGCTACACCAGGCGGGAGACCCAGTACTTC
>TRBJ2-7|many|TRBV6-5|NA
CASSYFPAEPYEQYF
TGTGCCAGCAGTTACTTCCCAGCGGAGCCGTACGAGCAGTACTTC
>TRBJ2-7|many|TRBV10-3|NA
CAISPASDEQYF
TGTGCCATCAGTCCCGCTAGCGACGAGCAGTACTTC
>TRBJ2-4|many|TRBV12-3/TRBV12-4|TRBD1
CASSLGDRGAKNIQYF
TGTGCCAGCAGTTTAGGCGACAGGGGTGCCAAAAACATTCAGTACTTC
>TRBJ2-7|many|TRBV27|NA
CASSLKGNSYEQYF
TGTGCCAGCAGTTTAAAGGGGAACTCCTACGAGCAGTACTTC
>TRBJ2-4|many|TRBV28|NA
CASIPGGQRNIQYF
TGTGCCAGCATCCCCGGGGGGCAGAGAAACATTCAGTACTTC
>TRBJ1-2|NA|TRBV4-2|TRBD1
CASSRQGNGANYGYTF
TGTGCCAGCAGCCGACAGGGGAATGGAGCTAACTATGGCTACACCTTC
>TRBJ2-1|many|TRBV5-1|TRBD2
CASSLVTSGSLGDEQFF
TGCGCCAGCAGCTTAGTGACTAGCGGGAGTCTGGGCGATGAGCAGTTCTTC
>TRBJ1-2|NA|TRBV15|NA
CATSILEGGGGYTF
TGTGCCACCAGCATCCTCGAGGGGGGAGGTGGCTACACCTTC
>TRBJ1-4|NA|TRBV5-1|NA
CASSLEPGANNEKLFF
TGCGCCAGCAGCTTGGAACCGGGAGCTAATAATGAAAAACTGTTTTTT
>TRBJ2-2|many|TRBV12-3/TRBV12-4|TRBD1
CASKTGGGELFF
TGTGCCAGCAAAACAGGGGGCGGGGAGCTGTTTTTT
>TRBJ2-5|many|TRBV18|NA
CASSPGVEETQYF
TGTGCCAGCTCACCAGGGGTTGAAGAGACCCAGTACTTC
>TRBJ2-1|many|TRBV6-5|TRBD1
CASSYQPGQGSEQFF
TGTGCCAGCAGTTACCAACCGGGACAGGGGAGTGAGCAGTTCTTC
>TRBJ2-2|NA|TRBV6-1|TRBD1
CASSVPGTGVGELFF
TGTGCCAGCAGTGTCCCCGGGACAGGCGTAGGGGAGCTGTTTTTT
>TRBJ1-2|few|TRBV24-1|NA
CATSDWQVGGYTF
TGTGCCACCAGTGATTGGCAGGTGGGCGGCTACACCTTC
>TRBJ1-1|many|TRBV2|NA
CASSEDGYDEAFF
TGTGCCAGCAGTGAAGATGGGTATGATGAAGCTTTCTTT
>TRBJ2-1|NA|TRBV6-4|TRBD2
CAISGLAGVDSYNEQFF
TGTGCCATTTCGGGACTAGCGGGAGTGGACTCCTACAATGAGCAGTTCTTC